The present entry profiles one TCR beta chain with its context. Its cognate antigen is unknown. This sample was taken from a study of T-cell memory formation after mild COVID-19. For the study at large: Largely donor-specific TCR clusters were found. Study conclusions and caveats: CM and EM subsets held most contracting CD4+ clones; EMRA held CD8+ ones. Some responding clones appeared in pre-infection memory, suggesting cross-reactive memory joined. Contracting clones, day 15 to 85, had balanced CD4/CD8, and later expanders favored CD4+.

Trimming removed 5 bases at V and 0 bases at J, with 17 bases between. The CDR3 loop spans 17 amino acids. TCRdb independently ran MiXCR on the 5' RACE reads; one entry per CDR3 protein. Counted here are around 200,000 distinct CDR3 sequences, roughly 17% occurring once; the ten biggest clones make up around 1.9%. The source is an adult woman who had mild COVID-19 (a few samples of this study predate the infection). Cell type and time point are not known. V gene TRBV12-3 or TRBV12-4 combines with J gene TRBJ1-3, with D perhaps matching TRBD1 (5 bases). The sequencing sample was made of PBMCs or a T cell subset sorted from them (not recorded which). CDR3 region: CASSRSWTRVSGNTIYF. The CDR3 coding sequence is TGTGCCAGCAGTCGTAGCTGGACACGCGTCTCTGGAAACACCATATATTTT.